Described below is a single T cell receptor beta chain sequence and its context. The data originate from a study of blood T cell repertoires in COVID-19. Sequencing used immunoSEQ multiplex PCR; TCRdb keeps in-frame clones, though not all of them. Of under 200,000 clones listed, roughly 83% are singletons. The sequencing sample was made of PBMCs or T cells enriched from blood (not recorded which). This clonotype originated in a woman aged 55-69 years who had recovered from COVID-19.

The CDR3 DNA sequence: TGTGCCATACCGGGACAGGTGAACACTGAAGCTTTCTTT. It specifies CAIPGQVNTEAFF. The genes are TRBV6-5 and TRBJ1-1; 8 bases fit TRBD1. CDR3 size: 13 residues. CDR1 is MNHEY and CDR2 is SVGAGI in the germline V gene. The V segment lost 10 bases and the J segment 0 bases; nucleotides outside the gene matches: 4.